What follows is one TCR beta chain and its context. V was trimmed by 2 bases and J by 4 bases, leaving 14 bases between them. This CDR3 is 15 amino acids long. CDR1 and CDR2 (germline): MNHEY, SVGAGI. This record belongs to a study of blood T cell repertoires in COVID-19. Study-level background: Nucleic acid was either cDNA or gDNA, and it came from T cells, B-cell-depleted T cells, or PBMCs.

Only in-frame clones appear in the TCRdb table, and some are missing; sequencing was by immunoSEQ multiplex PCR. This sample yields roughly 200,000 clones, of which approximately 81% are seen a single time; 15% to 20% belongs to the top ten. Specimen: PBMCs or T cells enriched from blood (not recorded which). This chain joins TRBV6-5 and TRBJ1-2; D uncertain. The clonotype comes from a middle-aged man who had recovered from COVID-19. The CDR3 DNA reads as TGTGCCAGCAGTTACACGCCAGGCACGACCTATGGCTACACCTTC. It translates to CASSYTPGTTYGYTF.